The clone carrying this TCR beta chain was seen only a few times. Its target is unknown. These data come from a study of T cells after yellow fever vaccination. Findings and caveats of the study: Most clones from primary vaccination resurfaced after the booster (around 97% CD4, over 85% CD8). Though it reached lower strength, the secondary response hit its peak faster, day 5 versus 15. Repertoires obtained by FACS sorting could include abundant clonotypes that entered as contaminants from the bulk population.

The V gene's germline CDR1 is KGHSH and CDR2 LQKENI. The CDR3 length is 15 residues. V shed 6 bases and J shed 2 bases, with 14 bases lying between them. Conversion of TCR transcripts into cDNA relied on 5'RACE template switching, which added a universal primer site and UMIs. TCRdb used MiXCR to reprocess the 5' RACE reads, holding one entry per CDR3 protein. This table holds about 500,000 distinct CDR3 sequences, roughly a sixth found once. The receptor's source is a man aged 18 to 29 who received the YFV17D yellow fever vaccine. The chain has TRBV18 and TRBJ1-5; no definite D call. The sample was PBMCs, taken around 5 days after the first yellow fever vaccination. The CDR3 DNA is TGTGCCAGCTCGGCACGCGGTGATCGCAATCAGCCCCAGCATTTT. This translates into CASSARGDRNQPQHF. Full variable domain (outside the CDR3, taken from reference TRBV18 and TRBJ1-5): NAGVMQNPRHLVRRRGQEARLRCSPMKGHSHVYWYRQLPEEGLKFMVYLQKENIIDESGMPKERFSAEFPKEGPSILRIQQVVRGDSAAYFCASSARGDRNQPQHFGDGTRLSIL.